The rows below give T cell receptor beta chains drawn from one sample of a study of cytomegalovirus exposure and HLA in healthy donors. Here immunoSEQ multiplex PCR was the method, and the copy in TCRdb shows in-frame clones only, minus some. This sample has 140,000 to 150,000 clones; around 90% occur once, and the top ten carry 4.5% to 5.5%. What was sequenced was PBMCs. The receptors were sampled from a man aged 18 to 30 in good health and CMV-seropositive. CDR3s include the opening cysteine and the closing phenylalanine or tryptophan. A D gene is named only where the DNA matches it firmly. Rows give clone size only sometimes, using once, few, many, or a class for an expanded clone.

CDR3nt: TGCGCCAGCAGCCAAGTGGGACAGCCCACCCAGCCCCAGCATTTT
CDR3aa: CASSQVGQPTQPQHF
v_gene: TRBV4-1
j_gene: TRBJ1-5
abundance: -
d_gene: TRBD1

CDR3nt: TGTGCCAGCAGTTTTCTTGACAATGAGCAGTTCTTC
CDR3aa: CASSFLDNEQFF
v_gene: TRBV28
j_gene: TRBJ2-1
abundance: -
d_gene: -

CDR3nt: TGTGCCAGCAGCTTAGGTGCGACAGGGGATTACTACAATGAGCAGTTCTTC
CDR3aa: CASSLGATGDYYNEQFF
v_gene: TRBV7-8
j_gene: TRBJ2-1
abundance: -
d_gene: TRBD1

CDR3nt: TGTGCCAGCAGCTTCGGGCGGGAGGCCCCCATAGACACAGATACGCAGTATTTT
CDR3aa: CASSFGREAPIDTDTQYF
v_gene: TRBV7-6
j_gene: TRBJ2-3
abundance: -
d_gene: TRBD2

CDR3nt: TGTGCCAGCAGCTTAATAGGGGGTCAGCCCCAGCATTTT
CDR3aa: CASSLIGGQPQHF
v_gene: TRBV7-2
j_gene: TRBJ1-5
abundance: few
d_gene: -

CDR3nt: TGTGCCAGCTCACCAAACCAAGGTGGGGCCGGCGGTGAAGCTTTCTTT
CDR3aa: CASSPNQGGAGGEAFF
v_gene: TRBV18
j_gene: TRBJ1-1
abundance: -
d_gene: -

CDR3nt: TGTGCCAGCAGTCTTCAACAGGGTGGGGCCTACGAGCAGTACTTC
CDR3aa: CASSLQQGGAYEQYF
v_gene: TRBV6-5
j_gene: TRBJ2-7
abundance: -
d_gene: -

CDR3nt: TGTGCCAGCAGCTTGAGCTCCTACAATGAGCAGTTCTTC
CDR3aa: CASSLSSYNEQFF
v_gene: TRBV27
j_gene: TRBJ2-1
abundance: once
d_gene: -

CDR3nt: TGTGCCAGCAGCCCATGGACTAGCGCCTTCTACGAGCAGTACTTC
CDR3aa: CASSPWTSAFYEQYF
v_gene: TRBV7-9
j_gene: TRBJ2-7
abundance: -
d_gene: TRBD2

CDR3nt: TGTGCCAGCAGTCGCACAAGTTCCTACGAGCAGTACTTC
CDR3aa: CASSRTSSYEQYF
v_gene: TRBV28
j_gene: TRBJ2-7
abundance: -
d_gene: -

CDR3nt: TGTGCCAGTAGTATCGGGACTCTCACCTACGAGCAGTACTTC
CDR3aa: CASSIGTLTYEQYF
v_gene: TRBV19
j_gene: TRBJ2-7
abundance: -
d_gene: -

CDR3nt: TGCGCCAGCAGTGAAGGGGAACACCACGGCTACGAGCAGTACTTC
CDR3aa: CASSEGEHHGYEQYF
v_gene: TRBV10-2
j_gene: TRBJ2-7
abundance: -
d_gene: -

CDR3nt: TGCGCCAGCAGCTCGGGAGAGACCCAGTACTTC
CDR3aa: CASSSGETQYF
v_gene: TRBV5-1
j_gene: TRBJ2-5
abundance: -
d_gene: -

CDR3nt: TGTGCCTGGAGTGTACTCGGGACAGGGAACACTGAAGCTTTCTTT
CDR3aa: CAWSVLGTGNTEAFF
v_gene: TRBV30
j_gene: TRBJ1-1
abundance: -
d_gene: TRBD1

CDR3nt: TGTGCCAGCAGAGTGGGGGGCACTGAAGCTTTCTTT
CDR3aa: CASRVGGTEAFF
v_gene: TRBV2
j_gene: TRBJ1-1
abundance: -
d_gene: -

CDR3nt: TGTGCCAGCAGTTTAACAGGGGCCTCTGGGGCCAACGTCCTGACTTTC
CDR3aa: CASSLTGASGANVLTF
v_gene: TRBV28
j_gene: TRBJ2-6
abundance: -
d_gene: TRBD1

CDR3nt: TGCGCCAGCAGCCCCTCCCTGGGACTAGCGGGGAGCGGGGAGCTGTTTTTT
CDR3aa: CASSPSLGLAGSGELFF
v_gene: TRBV5-1
j_gene: TRBJ2-2
abundance: -
d_gene: TRBD2

CDR3nt: TGTGCCAGCAGCTTAATAGGCGGAGCTGAAGCTTTCTTT
CDR3aa: CASSLIGGAEAFF
v_gene: TRBV11-3
j_gene: TRBJ1-1
abundance: -
d_gene: -

CDR3nt: TGTGCCAGCAATAGGGGCGGGGCGAACACCGGGGAGCTGTTTTTT
CDR3aa: CASNRGGANTGELFF
v_gene: TRBV6-5
j_gene: TRBJ2-2
abundance: -
d_gene: -

CDR3nt: TGCGCCAGCAGCCCACATTTAGGGGGAAGGGACACTGAAGCTTTCTTT
CDR3aa: CASSPHLGGRDTEAFF
v_gene: TRBV5-1
j_gene: TRBJ1-1
abundance: -
d_gene: -

CDR3nt: TGTGCCAGCATTGGGCCCTCCCCATACAATGAGCAGTTCTTC
CDR3aa: CASIGPSPYNEQFF
v_gene: TRBV27
j_gene: TRBJ2-1
abundance: -
d_gene: -

CDR3nt: TGTGCCACGGGTTTCATGAACACTGAAGCTTTCTTT
CDR3aa: CATGFMNTEAFF
v_gene: TRBV28
j_gene: TRBJ1-1
abundance: -
d_gene: -

CDR3nt: TGTGCCAGCAGTATCCGGTGGAACACTGAAGCTTTCTTT
CDR3aa: CASSIRWNTEAFF
v_gene: TRBV2
j_gene: TRBJ1-1
abundance: -
d_gene: -

CDR3nt: TGTGCCAGCAGTTCTTGGCAGGGGGGTAACTATGGCTACACCTTC
CDR3aa: CASSSWQGGNYGYTF
v_gene: TRBV28
j_gene: TRBJ1-2
abundance: -
d_gene: TRBD1

CDR3nt: TGTGCCAGCAGTGACCTGACAGGGATTGCCACAGATACGCAGTATTTT
CDR3aa: CASSDLTGIATDTQYF
v_gene: TRBV6-1
j_gene: TRBJ2-3
abundance: -
d_gene: TRBD1

CDR3nt: TGTGCCAGCAGACCTGGGGGAGGGGGAACCGGGGAGCTGTTTTTT
CDR3aa: CASRPGGGGTGELFF
v_gene: TRBV28
j_gene: TRBJ2-2
abundance: once
d_gene: -

CDR3nt: TGTGCCAGTAGGAACAGCGGTAGCACTGAAGCTTTCTTT
CDR3aa: CASRNSGSTEAFF
v_gene: TRBV19
j_gene: TRBJ1-1
abundance: -
d_gene: -

CDR3nt: TGTGCCAGTAGTCTTTACAGGGATCGCGGCTACACCTTC
CDR3aa: CASSLYRDRGYTF
v_gene: TRBV19
j_gene: TRBJ1-2
abundance: -
d_gene: -

CDR3nt: TGTGCCAGCAGCTTTCGGACAGGGGAAGGCTACACCTTC
CDR3aa: CASSFRTGEGYTF
v_gene: TRBV5-4
j_gene: TRBJ1-2
abundance: once
d_gene: TRBD1

CDR3nt: TGTGCCAGCAGCTCTCCCCCGGGGGGTCTGAACACTGAAGCTTTCTTT
CDR3aa: CASSSPPGGLNTEAFF
v_gene: TRBV11-2
j_gene: TRBJ1-1
abundance: -
d_gene: -

CDR3nt: TGTGCCTGGAGTGGGGGCAGGGTGGCTACACCCCTCCACTTT
CDR3aa: CAWSGGRVATPLHF
v_gene: TRBV30
j_gene: TRBJ1-6
abundance: -
d_gene: -

CDR3nt: TGCGCCAGCAGCTTGGAGGACAGGGGGTTCAATGAGCAGTTCTTC
CDR3aa: CASSLEDRGFNEQFF
v_gene: TRBV5-1
j_gene: TRBJ2-1
abundance: -
d_gene: TRBD1

CDR3nt: TGTGCCAGCAGTGAATCTAGCGGGGGCACCGGGGAGCTGTTTTTT
CDR3aa: CASSESSGGTGELFF
v_gene: TRBV6-1
j_gene: TRBJ2-2
abundance: -
d_gene: TRBD2

CDR3nt: TGTGCCAGCAGCCCGTCCTTGAACACCGGGGAGCTGTTTTTT
CDR3aa: CASSPSLNTGELFF
v_gene: TRBV7-2
j_gene: TRBJ2-2
abundance: -
d_gene: -

CDR3nt: TGTGCCAGCAGCCCGGTAGACAATGAGCAGTTCTTC
CDR3aa: CASSPVDNEQFF
v_gene: TRBV5-4
j_gene: TRBJ2-1
abundance: -
d_gene: -